The source of this T cell receptor (beta chain) is a study of blood T cells in healthy people across ages. The study, taken as a whole, reports: What prevented conclusive comparison of naive and antigen-experienced cells was that PBMCs were unsorted.

Through a sample-barcoded 5' primer and a J-beta primer mix, a second PCR was run for about 7 to 12 cycles. A template-switch adaptor with 12 random nucleotides tagged each cDNA molecule. TCRdb analysed the 5' RACE reads with MiXCR anew, one entry per CDR3 protein. The repertoire has just over 800,000 distinct CDR3 sequences, about 59% of them found once; the top ten carry 28%. V was pared by 2 bases and J by 15 bases, with 9 bases of the junction left unmatched. CDR1 and CDR2 (germline): SGDLS, YYNGEE. The CDR3 is 14 residues long. Of note for this clonotype: As yet, its antigen is unknown.

This chain links TRBV9 with TRBJ1-4; 11 bases align to TRBD1. Sample: blood. This TCR derives from a man aged 30 to 39 in good health. CDR3 nucleotide sequence: TGTGCCAGCAGCGTGGGACAGGGGGAAAGCAGAGTGTTTTTT. Translation gives CASSVGQGESRVFF.